This T cell receptor beta chain originates from a study of shared clonotypes between healthy human individuals. Trimming cost V 9 bases and J 2 bases; bases outside gene matches: 4. The germline CDR1 and CDR2 sequences are SEHNR and FQNEAQ (reference sequence). This CDR3 region has 14 residues. Deep-level assay runs were performed. In the original workflow: Filtering differed because ImmunoSEQ produced junction-only sequences that carried no quality scores. TCRdb's copy holds only in-frame clones and misses some; the assay was immunoSEQ multiplex PCR. The V and J calls and clone size are taken from that table; D and trimming were inferred from the DNA. This table holds 600,000 or so clones, 95% to 98% found once. The naive CD8 subset, CD45RO-negative cells positively selected for CCR7, excluded terminally differentiated effector memory CD45RA+ cells.

The material sequenced was naive CD8+ T cells sorted from blood. The sequence came from a man younger than 40 in good health. The chain has TRBV7-9 and TRBJ2-1; TRBD1 agrees at 10 bases. The CDR3 is CASTGTGAYNEQFF. In DNA form, the CDR3 reads TGTGCCAGTACCGGGACAGGGGCCTACAATGAGCAGTTCTTC.